One and the same sample provided the 15 T cell receptor beta chains below, sequenced in a study of T cell repertoires in cytomegalovirus infection. TCRdb processed the reads anew with MiXCR; each CDR3 protein has one entry. The profile shows approximately 910,000 distinct CDR3 sequences, approximately 31% of them singletons. No antigen has been identified for these receptors. Sequencing was performed on cultured CD8+ T cells from PBMCs, taken from culture after CMV antigen stimulation. These receptor sequences come from a human donor in good health (CMV status not recorded). Some clones in this sample may be carry-over from other donors' samples.

This clonotype was seen only a few times. The CDR3 sequence: CASSLRGVEAYEQYF. Written as DNA, the CDR3 is TGTGCCAGCAGTTTAAGGGGGGTTGAGGCCTACGAGCAGTACTTC. The rearrangement uses TRBV27 and TRBJ2-7; either TRBD1 or TRBD2 may fit D (6 bases each). Germline assignment: CDR1 MNHEY and CDR2 SMNVEV (reference sequence). The CDR3 sequence is 15 residues long. The V end was cut by 2 bases, the J end by 2 bases, with 13 bases between.

The chain uses TRBV7-8 and TRBJ1-2; 7 nucleotides match TRBD1. This CDR3 comprises 17 residues. J lost 2 bases, V lost 1 base, and 10 bases had no gene match. Germline values: CDR1 SGHVS, CDR2 FQNEAQ. The CDR3 coding sequence is TGTGCCAGCAGCTTAGATCCTGGACAGGCCCGAAACTATGGCTACACCTTC. Its protein is CASSLDPGQARNYGYTF.

The chain recombines TRBV19 with TRBJ2-1, with D perhaps matching TRBD1 (5 bases). The germline V and J ends were trimmed by 2 bases and 2 bases, with 7 bases remaining between them. CDR3 length: 14 amino acids. The germline gives CDR1 LNHDA, CDR2 SQIVND (reference sequence). CDR3 bases: TGTGCCAGTAGTATACGACAGACCTACAATGAGCAGTTCTTC. Encoded protein: CASSIRQTYNEQFF.

This clonotype appeared a few times. J is TRBJ1-1 and V is TRBV9; D is perhaps TRBD1 (6 bases). The V and J ends lost 0 bases and 7 bases respectively, with 13 bases between them. Germline-derived CDR1 and CDR2 are SGDLS and YYNGEE. This CDR3 comprises 14 residues. The CDR3 spells CASSVASGAVEAFF. CDR3 in DNA: TGTGCCAGCAGCGTAGCCTCGGGGGCGGTTGAAGCTTTCTTT.

In its sample, this clonotype was seen many times. The chain combines TRBV7-8 with TRBJ2-7; D may match TRBD1 or TRBD2 (5 bases each). Trimming removed 7 bases from V and 4 bases from J, with 23 bases in between. This CDR3 region has 16 residues. The V gene's germline CDR1 is SGHVS and CDR2 FQNEAQ. CDR3 in amino acids: CASTLSRPPGAYEQYF. The CDR3 DNA sequence: TGTGCCAGCACCCTAAGTAGACCGCCCGGGGCATACGAGCAGTACTTC.

This clonotype was found a few times. The chain employs TRBV2 and TRBJ2-7; unclear D gene. Germline V gene lookup returns CDR1 SNHLY and CDR2 FYNNEI. The CDR3 has 14 amino acids. Trimming left V 3 bases short and J 7 bases short, with 16 bases between. The CDR3 here is CASSESAGAREQYF. For the CDR3, the DNA is TGTGCCAGCAGTGAGTCGGCCGGAGCGCGAGAGCAGTACTTC.

This clonotype was recorded many times. This chain joins TRBV12-3 or TRBV12-4 and TRBJ2-5; possibly TRBD1 or TRBD2 for D (5 bases each). CDR3 length: 12 amino acids. The ends were cut back, 5 bases at V and 2 bases at J, with 6 bases in the middle. CDR3 nucleotide sequence: TGTGCCAGCAGTGGGGGACAAGAGACCCAGTACTTC. Translated: CASSGGQETQYF.

This clonotype occurred a few times. The V call is TRBV6-5, the J call TRBJ2-1, with TRBD2 identical over 14 bases. Germline V gene lookup returns CDR1 MNHEY and CDR2 SVGAGI. The CDR3 loop spans 18 amino acids. After removal of 5 bases from V and 0 bases from J, the junction contained 6 bases not matched to a gene. CDR3 DNA: TGTGCCAGCAGTCACACTGGACTAGCGGGGGGCTCCTACAATGAGCAGTTCTTC. Encoded protein: CASSHTGLAGGSYNEQFF.

This clonotype was observed a handful of times. V usage is TRBV27 and J usage is TRBJ1-6, with no clear D. Trimming left V 7 bases short and J 9 bases short, with 19 bases between. CDR3 length equals 15 residues. Germline V gives CDR1 MNHEY, CDR2 SMNVEV (reference sequence). The DNA of the CDR3 is TGTGCCAGCACTCGGGCTTCGAGCGGGTTTTCACCCCTCCACTTT. Translation: CASTRASSGFSPLHF.

The chain joins TRBV7-8 to TRBJ2-7; D might be TRBD2 (5 bases). The ends were cut back, 7 bases at V and 2 bases at J, with 15 bases in the middle. The length of the CDR3 is 14 residues. CDR1 and CDR2 from the germline V gene are SGHVS and FQNEAQ. CDR3 sequence: CASTQRNSPYEQYF. Here the CDR3 DNA reads TGTGCCAGCACCCAGCGGAACTCTCCCTACGAGCAGTACTTC.

The CDR3 region is CASRTYLGSNQPQHF. The CDR3 DNA reads as TGTGCCAGCAGGACCTATTTAGGTAGCAATCAGCCCCAGCATTTT. J is TRBJ1-5 and V is TRBV5-8; D is undetermined. V was shortened by 5 bases and J by 0 bases, with 12 bases between the two germline ends. This CDR3 is built from 15 residues. Germline V CDR1 and CDR2: SGHTS, YDEGEE.

The rearrangement links TRBV27 to TRBJ2-5; 10 nucleotides agree with TRBD1. The CDR3 loop spans 14 amino acids. Germline loops: CDR1 MNHEY, CDR2 SMNVEV (reference sequence). The trim removed 5 bases at V and 10 bases at J, leaving 10 bases unmatched. CDR3 loop: CASSPREGQGNQYF. The CDR3 region has the DNA TGTGCCAGCAGTCCCCGCGAGGGACAGGGGAACCAGTACTTC.

The CDR3 here is CASSRPDTQYF. In DNA form, the CDR3 reads TGTGCCAGCAGCAGACCAGATACGCAGTATTTT. The rearrangement links TRBV7-9 to TRBJ2-3; D gene ambiguous. Germline CDR1 and CDR2: SEHNR and FQNEAQ (reference sequence). The CDR3 sequence is 11 residues long. The ends were cut back, 5 bases at V and 4 bases at J, with 4 bases in the middle.

In this sample, this clonotype turned up a few times. The chain employs TRBV6-1 and TRBJ2-1; no firm D call. The CDR3 covers 11 residues. V lost 8 bases, J lost 10 bases, and 12 bases lay in between. Germline-derived CDR1 and CDR2 are MNHNS and SASEGT. CDR3 coding DNA: TGTGCCAGCGTATACCAGTTAGAGCAGTTCTTC. Translation: CASVYQLEQFF.

This clonotype has a count of ten or more. The rearrangement uses TRBV11-3 and TRBJ1-2; 9 bases map to TRBD1. Germline V gene data show CDR1 as SGHNT and CDR2 as YENEEA. This CDR3 has 12 residues. The J segment lost 2 bases and the V segment lost 8 bases, leaving 0 bases of the junction unmatched. The CDR3 coding sequence is TGTGCCAGCGGACAGGGGAACTATGGCTACACCTTC. This encodes CASGQGNYGYTF.